These 4 T cell receptor beta chains originate from one sample sequenced in a study of blood T cell repertoires in COVID-19. Clones were sequenced by immunoSEQ multiplex PCR, and TCRdb holds only the in-frame ones, with some missing. The sample has 35,000 to 45,000 clones; roughly 84% are singletons. The sample comprised peripheral blood. These receptors all come from a human donor in a cohort sampled during active COVID-19.

The chain combines TRBV4-1 with TRBJ1-4; 11 nucleotides agree with TRBD1. The germline CDR1 and CDR2 sequences are MGHRA and YSYEKL. The CDR3 has 18 amino acids. V shed 5 bases and J 7 bases; nucleotides not matched to a gene: 15. CDR3 sequence reads: CASSKARQIGTGGEKLFF. CDR3 nucleotides: TGCGCCAGCAGCAAAGCTCGTCAGATCGGGACAGGGGGTGAAAAACTGTTTTTT.

The chain has TRBV7-9 and TRBJ1-2; D gene ambiguous. V was cut by 1 base and J by 5 bases, with 8 bases left in between. Germline V CDR1 and CDR2: SEHNR, FQNEAQ (reference sequence). The CDR3 is 13 residues long. The CDR3 is CASSLEGLYGYTF. The CDR3, as DNA: TGTGCCAGCAGCTTAGAAGGACTATATGGCTACACCTTC.

V is TRBV5-6 and J is TRBJ2-3; 8 nucleotides match TRBD2. Germline-derived CDR1 and CDR2 are SGHDT and YYEEEE. The length of the CDR3 is 17 residues. V was pared by 1 base and J by 6 bases, with 13 bases of the junction left unmatched. CDR3 coding DNA: TGTGCCAGCAGCTTGCGGGGGGGGCCATGGGGTCAGGATACGCAGTATTTT. Protein product: CASSLRGGPWGQDTQYF.

This chain joins TRBV7-8 and TRBJ1-3; D remains unclear. Trimming cost V 3 bases and J 9 bases, with 12 bases left between them. The CDR3 loop spans 13 amino acids. Germline CDR1 and CDR2: SGHVS and FQNEAQ. This CDR3 is CASSFVGPSTIYF. For the CDR3, the DNA is TGTGCCAGCAGCTTCGTGGGCCCGAGCACCATATATTTT. The whole variable domain, remainder taken from reference TRBV7-8 and TRBJ1-3, is GAGVSQSPRYKVAKRGQDVALRCDPISGHVSLFWYQQALGQGPEFLTYFQNEAQLDKSGLPSDRFFAERPEGSVSTLKIQRTQQEDSAVYLCASSFVGPSTIYFGEGSWLTVV.